This TCR beta chain was recorded in a study of blood T cell repertoires in COVID-19. Background on the study: The cDNA or gDNA used as material had been derived from T cells, B-cell-depleted T cells, or PBMCs.

V was clipped by 4 bases and J by 6 bases, with 12 bases between them. Germline V gene sequence: CDR1 SNHLY, CDR2 FYNNEI. The CDR3 is made up of 13 amino acids. Original processing notes: Counts of nucleated cells, estimated from reference gene primer amplification, were obtained. Libraries were prepared by immunoSEQ multiplex PCR; TCRdb keeps only in-frame clonotypes and omits some of them. V and J calls and clone size are as listed in that table; D and trimming were resolved from the DNA. The sample lists 200,000 to 250,000 clones, around 80% occurring once. The sample holds a few counts of this clone.

The sequencing input was PBMCs or T cells enriched from blood (not recorded which). V gene TRBV2 combines with J gene TRBJ1-2; a weak D match, TRBD1 (5 bases). The sequence was collected from a man aged 25-40 years with acute COVID-19. The CDR3 loop is CASSVKDTHGYTF. The CDR3 DNA follows: TGTGCCAGCAGTGTAAAGGACACCCATGGCTACACCTTC.